The 28 T cell receptor beta chains listed next were all sequenced from one sample in a study of cytomegalovirus exposure and HLA in healthy donors. PCR used 60 Vbeta primers and 13 Jbeta primers. Assay used: immunoSEQ multiplex PCR; TCRdb lists only in-frame clones, some missing. The sample contains 150,000 to 200,000 clones, approximately 80% of which appear only once. The material sequenced was PBMCs. All receptors derive from a woman aged 18-29 years in good health and CMV-seropositive.

The V call is TRBV7-8, the J call TRBJ2-3; possible D gene TRBD2, 6 bases. CDR3 length equals 15 residues. Trimming cost V 5 bases and J 4 bases, with 16 bases left between them. Germline lookup yields CDR1 SGHVS and CDR2 FQNEAQ. The DNA of the CDR3 is TGTGCCAGCAGCCAGCCTCGACTAGGGGCAGATACGCAGTATTTT. It encodes CASSQPRLGADTQYF.

The chain joins TRBV6-5 to TRBJ2-7, with D uncertain. The V end lost 2 bases, the J end lost 3 bases, and 14 bases lay between the germline ends. The length of the CDR3 is 15 residues. From germline, CDR1 is MNHEY and CDR2 SVGAGI. CDR3 sequence reads: CASSYQAAGNYEQYF. The CDR3 DNA reads as TGTGCCAGCAGTTACCAGGCAGCTGGTAACTACGAGCAGTACTTC.

This chain uses TRBV9 with TRBJ1-5; D gene unclear. CDR3 length equals 16 residues. CDR1 SGDLS and CDR2 YYNGEE come from the germline V gene. V lost 0 bases to trimming and J lost 2 bases, with 12 bases between them. The CDR3 is CASSVDDWWGNQPQHF. The CDR3 DNA reads as TGTGCCAGCAGCGTAGACGACTGGTGGGGCAATCAGCCCCAGCATTTT.

V and J are TRBV9 and TRBJ1-4, with 8 bases that match TRBD1. The CDR3 has 17 residues. Per germline, CDR1 SGDLS and CDR2 YYNGEE. V gave up 3 bases and J gave up 6 bases; unmatched junction bases: 13. CDR3 residues: CASSAGKTLTGDEKLFF. The DNA of the CDR3 is TGTGCCAGCAGCGCCGGCAAAACGCTGACAGGGGATGAAAAACTGTTTTTT.

The J gene is TRBJ1-2, the V gene TRBV4-3; the D is unclear. CDR3 size: 15 residues. The ends were cut back, 4 bases at V and 1 base at J, with 13 bases in the middle. CDR1 is LGHNA, CDR2 YSLEER, per germline. CDR3 DNA: TGCGCCAGCAGCCCCTCGAGGGCAGATAACTATGGCTACACCTTC. Amino acid sequence: CASSPSRADNYGYTF.

This rearrangement joins TRBV7-8 to TRBJ1-5, with 10 nucleotides matching TRBD1. The germline V gene has CDR1 SGHVS and CDR2 FQNEAQ. J gave up 0 bases and V 5 bases, and 4 bases lay outside the gene matches. The CDR3 sequence is 16 residues long. The CDR3 region is CASSPGTGDSNQPQHF. DNA of the CDR3: TGTGCCAGCAGCCCCGGGACAGGGGATAGCAATCAGCCCCAGCATTTT.

The chain carries TRBV29-1 and TRBJ1-1; weak D call: TRBD1 (5 bases). V was cut by 8 bases and J by 11 bases, with 18 bases left in between. Germline V gene sequence: CDR1 SQVTM, CDR2 ANQGSEA. This CDR3 has 11 amino acids. The CDR3 protein is CSTTMGGKAFF. The CDR3 nucleotides are TGCAGCACGACGATGGGGGGTAAGGCTTTCTTT.

V gene TRBV7-9 combines with J gene TRBJ2-3; unclear D gene. Germline values: CDR1 SEHNR, CDR2 FQNEAQ (reference sequence). With 5 bases removed from V and 6 bases from J, the gap between germline ends came to 6 bases. This CDR3 comprises 11 residues. CDR3 coding DNA: TGTGCCAGCAGCCCAGCGGATACGCAGTATTTT. It codes for CASSPADTQYF.

The chain couples TRBV27 to TRBJ2-7, with 11 bases aligning to TRBD1. This CDR3 has 15 amino acids. V was pared by 6 bases and J by 4 bases, with 8 bases of the junction left unmatched. CDR1 and CDR2 from the germline V gene are MNHEY and SMNVEV (reference sequence). Here the CDR3 DNA reads TGTGCCAGCAGAGGTGTCGGGACAGGGGGTTACGAGCAGTACTTC. This translates into CASRGVGTGGYEQYF.

The V gene is TRBV5-8, the J gene TRBJ2-5; D gene unclear. CDR1 is SGHTS, CDR2 YDEGEE, per germline. This CDR3 has 14 amino acids. V was trimmed by 0 bases and J by 1 base, leaving 7 bases between them. CDR3: CASSLAQFQETQYF. The DNA of the CDR3 is TGTGCCAGCAGCTTGGCTCAGTTCCAAGAGACCCAGTACTTC.

The CDR3 here is CASSLGQGPYGYTF. The CDR3 region has the DNA TGCGCCAGCAGCTTGGGACAGGGGCCCTATGGCTACACCTTC. The rearrangement uses TRBV5-1 and TRBJ1-2; 8 bases agree with TRBD1. Losses at the gene ends were 0 bases for V and 4 bases for J; bases not matched to a gene: 2. This CDR3 spans 14 amino acids. From germline, CDR1 is SGHRS and CDR2 YFSETQ.

This rearrangement joins TRBV15 to TRBJ2-5, with TRBD1 identical over 11 bases. The CDR3 consists of 16 residues. V was pared by 5 bases and J by 7 bases, with 12 bases of the junction left unmatched. Germline CDR1 reads LNHNV; CDR2 reads YYDKDF (reference sequence). For the CDR3, the DNA is TGTGCCACCAGCTCCCGGGGACAGGGGGACGGGGGGACCCAGTACTTC. The encoded protein is CATSSRGQGDGGTQYF. The whole variable domain, filled in from reference TRBV15 and TRBJ2-5, reads DAMVIQNPRYQVTQFGKPVTLSCSQTLNHNVMYWYQQKSSQAPKLLFHYYDKDFNNEADTPDNFQSRRPNTSFCFLDIRSPGLGDTAMYLCATSSRGQGDGGTQYFGPGTRLLVL.

This rearrangement joins TRBV4-1 to TRBJ2-1; weak D call: TRBD1 (6 bases). Trimming took off 1 base at V and 0 bases at J, with 19 bases between the two ends. The CDR3 consists of 19 residues. From germline, CDR1 is MGHRA and CDR2 YSYEKL. CDR3: CASSQGGRVGAVSYNEQFF. The CDR3, as DNA: TGCGCCAGCAGCCAAGGTGGAAGAGTGGGGGCGGTCTCCTACAATGAGCAGTTCTTC.

Concerning this clone: The germline gene is not matched at one end of the junction; a read error may be the cause. The gene calls are TRBV6-5 and TRBJ1-5, with 7 bases fitting TRBD1. The V gene's germline CDR1 is MNHEY and CDR2 SVGAGI. CDR3 length: 15 amino acids. The CDR3 sequence is CASSYLNRGNQLQHF. The CDR3 DNA follows: TGTGCCAGCAGTTACTTGAACAGGGGCAATCAGCTCCAGCATTTT.

V is TRBV13 and J is TRBJ1-1; TRBD1 matches at 10 bases. Germline V gene data show CDR1 as PRHDT and CDR2 as FYEKMQ (reference sequence). This CDR3 has 15 residues. Unmatched junction bases numbered 4, after V lost 5 bases and J lost 1 base. The chain's CDR3 is CASSPWTGGNTEAFF. The CDR3 nucleotides are TGTGCCAGCAGCCCATGGACAGGGGGGAACACTGAAGCTTTCTTT.

This clone has just a few counts. This chain connects TRBV2 to TRBJ2-7, with 9 positions matching TRBD1. Germline CDR1 and CDR2: SNHLY and FYNNEI. The CDR3 is 17 residues long. V gave up 1 base and J gave up 4 bases; unmatched junction bases: 11. Here the CDR3 DNA reads TGTGCCAGCAGTGAAGATATTAGCTTTGGACAGGGGTACGAGCAGTACTTC. The encoded protein is CASSEDISFGQGYEQYF. The full variable domain, its missing parts supplied by reference TRBV2 and TRBJ2-7, is EPEVTQTPSHQVTQMGQEVILRCVPISNHLYFYWYRQILGQKVEFLVSFYNNEISEKSEIFDDQFSVERPDGSNFTLKIRSTKLEDSAMYFCASSEDISFGQGYEQYFGPGTRLTVT.

The genes are TRBV7-3 and TRBJ1-6; D is uncertain. Per the germline V gene, CDR1 is SGHTA and CDR2 is FQGTGA. The CDR3 runs 16 residues. Trimming pared 1 base from V and 0 bases from J, leaving 7 bases between. DNA of the CDR3: TGTGCCAGCAGCTTAAGCGGAAGCTCCTATAATTCACCCCTCCACTTT. Amino acid sequence: CASSLSGSSYNSPLHF.

The chain employs TRBV7-2 and TRBJ2-3; D is possibly TRBD1 (7 bases). Germline CDR1 is SGHTA and CDR2 is FQGNSA. There are 16 residues in the CDR3. V lost 4 bases to trimming and J lost 2 bases, with 16 bases between them. CDR3 DNA: TGTGCCAGCAGCTGGGCAGGGGGGTTCTCCACAGATACGCAGTATTTT. This encodes CASSWAGGFSTDTQYF. Full variable domain (outside the CDR3, taken from reference TRBV7-2 and TRBJ2-3): GAGVSQSPSNKVTEKGKDVELRCDPISGHTALYWYRQSLGQGLEFLIYFQGNSAPDKSGLPSDRFSAERTGGSVSTLTIQRTQQEDSAVYLCASSWAGGFSTDTQYFGPGTRLTVL.

This chain joins TRBV7-9 and TRBJ2-5; D not resolved. Germline CDR1 SEHNR, CDR2 FQNEAQ (reference sequence). The V and J ends lost 6 bases and 2 bases respectively, with 4 bases between them. The CDR3 has 11 amino acids. The CDR3 sequence is CASRAQETQYF. For the CDR3, the DNA is TGTGCCAGCAGGGCTCAAGAGACCCAGTACTTC.

This clone was recorded only once. The chain couples TRBV5-6 to TRBJ2-6, with 7 nucleotides matching TRBD1. Germline values: CDR1 SGHDT, CDR2 YYEEEE. Trimming removed 5 bases from V and 3 bases from J; junction bases left unmatched: 2. The length of the CDR3 is 14 residues. This CDR3 reads CASSRTGGANVLTF. CDR3 coding DNA: TGTGCCAGCAGTCGGACAGGTGGGGCCAACGTCCTGACTTTC.

The genes are TRBV7-9 and TRBJ2-6; D possibly corresponds to TRBD1 (5 bases). The CDR3 covers 13 residues. The V end lost 8 bases, the J end lost 4 bases, and 9 bases lay between the germline ends. CDR1 is SEHNR, CDR2 FQNEAQ, per germline (reference sequence). Here the CDR3 reads CASQGTGANVLTF. CDR3 in DNA: TGTGCCAGCCAGGGAACCGGGGCCAACGTCCTGACTTTC.

The chain carries TRBV6-1 and TRBJ1-6; D is possibly TRBD1 (5 bases). In germline, CDR1 is MNHNS, CDR2 SASEGT. The V end was cut by 1 base, the J end by 7 bases, with 14 bases between. This CDR3 region has 16 residues. The CDR3: CASSEDPGSGNSPLHF. CDR3 nucleotide sequence: TGTGCCAGCAGTGAAGATCCGGGTTCAGGGAATTCACCCCTCCACTTT.

This chain links TRBV4-1 with TRBJ1-5; 7 nucleotides line up with TRBD1. V trimming: 3 bases; J trimming: 4 bases; junction bases outside the gene matches: 3. This CDR3 region has 14 residues. CDR1 MGHRA and CDR2 YSYEKL come from the germline V gene. CDR3 bases: TGCGCCAGCAGCCAGACAGGGCTGAATCAGCCCCAGCATTTT. The encoded protein is CASSQTGLNQPQHF.

The table lists this clone with a few counts. The V gene is TRBV5-1, the J gene TRBJ1-2; D unresolved. Looked up from germline, CDR1 is SGHRS and CDR2 is YFSETQ. The CDR3 loop spans 14 amino acids. Trimming removed 0 bases from V and 5 bases from J, with 11 bases in between. In DNA form, the CDR3 reads TGCGCCAGCAGCTTGGGGCTGCAGATTTATGGCTACACCTTC. It encodes CASSLGLQIYGYTF.

This chain joins TRBV13 and TRBJ1-1; 8 nucleotides match TRBD1. The CDR3 covers 14 residues. CDR1 and CDR2 (germline): PRHDT, FYEKMQ (reference sequence). The V segment lost 0 bases and the J segment 6 bases; nucleotides outside the gene matches: 3. CDR3 sequence (DNA): TGTGCCAGCAGCTTAGGTGACAGGGGATCTGAAGCTTTCTTT. This translates into CASSLGDRGSEAFF. The full variable domain, rest sourced from reference TRBV13 and TRBJ1-1, is AAGVIQSPRHLIKEKRETATLKCYPIPRHDTVYWYQQGPGQDPQFLISFYEKMQSDKGSIPDRFSAQQFSDYHSELNMSSLELGDSALYFCASSLGDRGSEAFFGQGTRLTVV.

The chain uses TRBV27 and TRBJ2-5, with a tentative D call TRBD1 (6 bases). Germline V lookup: CDR1 MNHEY, CDR2 SMNVEV (reference sequence). V dropped 6 bases and J dropped 1 base, with 9 bases sitting between them. CDR3 length: 13 residues. The CDR3 region is CASRKDSQETQYF. The CDR3 DNA reads as TGTGCCAGCAGGAAGGACAGCCAAGAGACCCAGTACTTC.

The chain links TRBV7-3 to TRBJ2-2, with D unclear. Germline-derived CDR1 and CDR2 are SGHTA and FQGTGA. Trimming removed 3 bases from V and 7 bases from J, with 9 bases in between. This CDR3 is built from 13 residues. The CDR3 spells CASSFAVFGELFF. The CDR3 bases are TGTGCCAGCAGCTTCGCGGTATTCGGGGAGCTGTTTTTT.

This clone was detected only once. The rearrangement joins TRBV6-1 to TRBJ2-7, with TRBD2 matching over 8 bases. The V gene's germline CDR1 is MNHNS and CDR2 SASEGT. This CDR3 contains 14 residues. The ends lost 4 bases at V and 2 bases at J; junction bases unmatched: 4. This chain's CDR3 is CASSVRGGPYEQYF. The DNA for the CDR3 is TGTGCCAGCAGTGTCCGGGGGGGACCCTACGAGCAGTACTTC.